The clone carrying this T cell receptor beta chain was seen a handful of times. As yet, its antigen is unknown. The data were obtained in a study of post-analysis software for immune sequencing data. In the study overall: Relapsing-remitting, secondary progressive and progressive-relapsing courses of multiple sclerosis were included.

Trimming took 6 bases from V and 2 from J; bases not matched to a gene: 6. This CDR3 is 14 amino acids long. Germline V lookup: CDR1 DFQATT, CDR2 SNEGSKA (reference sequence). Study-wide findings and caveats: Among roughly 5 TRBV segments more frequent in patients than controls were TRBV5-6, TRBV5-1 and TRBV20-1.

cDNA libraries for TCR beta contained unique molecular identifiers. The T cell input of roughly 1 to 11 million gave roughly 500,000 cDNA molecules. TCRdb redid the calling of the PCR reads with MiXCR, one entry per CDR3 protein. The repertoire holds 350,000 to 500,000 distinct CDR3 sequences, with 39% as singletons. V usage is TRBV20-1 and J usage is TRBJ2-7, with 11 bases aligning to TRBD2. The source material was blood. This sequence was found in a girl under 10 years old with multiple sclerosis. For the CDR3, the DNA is TGCAGTGCACCTACTAGCGGGGGAACCTACGAGCAGTACTTC. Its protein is CSAPTSGGTYEQYF.